This paragraph reports one T cell receptor beta chain. Its antigen is not known. Clones were sequenced by immunoSEQ multiplex PCR, and TCRdb holds only the in-frame ones, with some missing. The table records some 1.5 million clones, 95% to 99% of them present only once. This specimen comes from a study of shared clonotypes between healthy human individuals. Overall study context: Each donor had three CD4 naive, three CD4 memory, two CD8 naive and one CD8 memory plate.

The V gene's germline CDR1 is SEHNR and CDR2 FQNEAQ (reference sequence). This CDR3 has 15 amino acids. Trimming shortened V by 5 bases and J by 3 bases, and 17 bases separated the two germline ends. Findings and limits, study-wide: The sampled material consisted only of blood, and tissue repertoires are likely to differ. Roughly 5% of naive CD4 clonotypes were shared across a few donors.

This chain uses TRBV7-9 with TRBJ2-7, with D tentatively TRBD1 or TRBD2 (6 bases each). The TCR originated in a man aged 30 to 45 in good health. The sequencing sample was made of naive CD4+ T cells sorted from blood. Subset meaning: CD45RA+ positively selected. In nucleotides, the CDR3 is TGTGCCAGCAGCCCAGGAGGGGGACCAGACTACGAGCAGTACTTC. Translated: CASSPGGGPDYEQYF.